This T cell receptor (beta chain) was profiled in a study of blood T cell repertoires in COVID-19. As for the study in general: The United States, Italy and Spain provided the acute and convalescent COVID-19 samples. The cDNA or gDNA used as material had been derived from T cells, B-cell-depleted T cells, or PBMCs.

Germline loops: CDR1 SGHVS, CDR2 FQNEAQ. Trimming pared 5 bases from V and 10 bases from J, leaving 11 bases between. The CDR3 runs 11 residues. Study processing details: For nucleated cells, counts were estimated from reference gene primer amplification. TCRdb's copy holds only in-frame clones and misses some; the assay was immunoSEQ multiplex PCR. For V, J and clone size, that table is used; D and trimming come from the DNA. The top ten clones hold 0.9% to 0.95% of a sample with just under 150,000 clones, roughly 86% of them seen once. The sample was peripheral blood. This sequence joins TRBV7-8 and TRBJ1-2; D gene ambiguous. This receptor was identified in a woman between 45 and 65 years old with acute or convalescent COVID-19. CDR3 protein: CASSVDSIYTF. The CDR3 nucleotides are TGTGCCAGCAGCGTCGATTCTATCTACACCTTC. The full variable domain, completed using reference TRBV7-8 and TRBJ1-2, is GAGVSQSPRYKVAKRGQDVALRCDPISGHVSLFWYQQALGQGPEFLTYFQNEAQLDKSGLPSDRFFAERPEGSVSTLKIQRTQQEDSAVYLCASSVDSIYTFGSGTRLTVV.